The 29 T cell receptor beta chains in this list originate from one sample, sequenced in a study of PD-1 blockade in classical Hodgkin lymphoma. Following autologous stem cell transplantation, relapse occurred in every patient, and exposure to brentuximab vedotin varied. The repertoire was sequenced with immunoSEQ multiplex PCR; TCRdb's copy has only in-frame clones and lacks some. The sample has roughly 15,000 clones, about 81% seen once; the top ten hold about 4%. Sequences were derived from peripheral blood mononuclear cells (PBMCs), sampled at baseline. All receptors derive from a human donor with classical Hodgkin lymphoma.

This chain connects TRBV19 to TRBJ2-1; no definite D call. The CDR3 has 13 amino acids. Germline CDR1 is LNHDA and CDR2 is SQIVND (reference sequence). Trimming removed 3 bases at V and 5 bases at J, with 8 bases between. CDR3: CASSISRNNEQFF. The CDR3 coding sequence is TGTGCCAGTAGTATTTCCAGGAACAATGAGCAGTTCTTC.

The chain recombines TRBV7-9 with TRBJ1-2, with TRBD1 matching over 9 bases. Germline V gene sequence: CDR1 SEHNR, CDR2 FQNEAQ (reference sequence). The J segment lost 3 bases and the V segment lost 6 bases, leaving 11 bases of the junction unmatched. The CDR3 contains 16 residues. CDR3: CASSLLGTGRDYGYTF. The DNA for the CDR3 is TGTGCCAGCAGTCTACTCGGGACAGGGAGAGACTATGGCTACACCTTC.

This clone was picked up one time. J is TRBJ2-7 and V is TRBV27; 12 bases are shared with TRBD1. Losses at the gene ends were 3 bases for V and 5 bases for J; bases not matched to a gene: 11. This CDR3 is 17 amino acids long. Germline V gene sequence: CDR1 MNHEY, CDR2 SMNVEV (reference sequence). As DNA, the CDR3 is TGTGCCAGCAGTTTTGGCGCCGGGACAGGGGGCTTCAACGAGCAGTACTTC. This codes for CASSFGAGTGGFNEQYF.

This chain joins TRBV10-3 and TRBJ2-1, with D hard to call. This CDR3 is 14 amino acids long. V was pared by 7 bases and J by 2 bases, with 12 bases between. Germline V gene lookup returns CDR1 ENHRY and CDR2 SYGVKD. As DNA, the CDR3 is TGTGCCATCACTGGCGAGTCCACCTACAATGAGCAGTTCTTC. The encoded protein is CAITGESTYNEQFF.

This clone has just one count. The chain has TRBV28 and TRBJ2-1; 11 bases line up with TRBD2. Germline loops: CDR1 MDHEN, CDR2 SYDVKM. The V segment lost 3 bases and the J segment 4 bases; nucleotides outside the gene matches: 2. The CDR3 covers 15 residues. The CDR3 protein is CASSLPSGGYNEQFF. The CDR3 DNA is TGTGCCAGCAGTTTGCCTAGCGGGGGGTACAATGAGCAGTTCTTC.

This chain links TRBV27 with TRBJ2-1; 8 bases fit TRBD2. The ends lost 8 bases at V and 4 bases at J; junction bases unmatched: 10. CDR1 is MNHEY, CDR2 SMNVEV, per germline (reference sequence). The length of the CDR3 is 15 residues. The CDR3 nucleotides are TGTGCCAGCCGTTATACTAGCGGCGCTTACAATGAGCAGTTCTTC. Amino acid sequence: CASRYTSGAYNEQFF.

V gene TRBV28 combines with J gene TRBJ2-7, with a weak D call TRBD1 (6 bases). V was cut by 5 bases and J by 6 bases, with 11 bases left in between. There are 12 residues in the CDR3. CDR1 is MDHEN, CDR2 SYDVKM, per germline. The CDR3 nucleotides read TGTGCCAGCAGTCGCTGGACAGCCGAGCAGTACTTC. Translating it yields CASSRWTAEQYF. The full variable domain, completed using reference TRBV28 and TRBJ2-7, is DVKVTQSSRYLVKRTGEKVFLECVQDMDHENMFWYRQDPGLGLRLIYFSYDVKMKEKGDIPEGYSVSREKKERFSLILESASTNQTSMYLCASSRWTAEQYFGPGTRLTVT.

This sequence joins TRBV5-1 and TRBJ1-5; D possibly corresponds to TRBD1 (6 bases). The V gene's germline CDR1 is SGHRS and CDR2 YFSETQ. This CDR3 has 17 residues. V gave up 4 bases and J gave up 0 bases, with 17 bases separating them. As DNA, the CDR3 is TGCGCCAGCAGCCTAGTGCCGACAGGCTATAGCAATCAGCCCCAGCATTTT. Translation: CASSLVPTGYSNQPQHF.

This clone was recorded once. The J gene is TRBJ2-5, the V gene TRBV11-2, with 7 bases matching TRBD1. V gave up 5 bases and J gave up 7 bases; unmatched junction bases: 13. The CDR3 has 15 amino acids. Germline CDR1 reads SGHAT; CDR2 reads FQNNGV. CDR3 nucleotide sequence: TGTGCCAGCAGCCTCAGGGGGAGCGGTTCATGGACCCAGTACTTC. It specifies CASSLRGSGSWTQYF.

The chain carries TRBV7-8 and TRBJ2-5; 8 nucleotides agree with TRBD1. This CDR3 spans 14 amino acids. With 1 base clipped from V and 2 bases from J, the junction kept 0 bases outside the gene matches. The germline CDR1 and CDR2 sequences are SGHVS and FQNEAQ. CDR3 sequence (DNA): TGTGCCAGCAGCTTAGGACAGGGGCAAGAGACCCAGTACTTC. Encoded protein: CASSLGQGQETQYF.

The chain uses TRBV10-2 and TRBJ1-5, with TRBD1 matching over 8 bases. The CDR3 is made up of 15 amino acids. Germline values: CDR1 WSHSY, CDR2 SAAADI. Trimming took 6 bases from V and 1 from J; bases not matched to a gene: 5. The CDR3 nucleotides read TGCGCCAGCAGAACAGGGGGGTCAAGCAATCAGCCCCAGCATTTT. Translated: CASRTGGSSNQPQHF.

This clone was seen a few times. V is TRBV4-1 and J is TRBJ2-7; D is unresolved. The germline V gene has CDR1 MGHRA and CDR2 YSYEKL. V was cut by 0 bases and J by 3 bases, with 9 bases left in between. The CDR3 loop spans 14 amino acids. CDR3 residues: CASSQDRSLYEQYF. CDR3 DNA sequence: TGCGCCAGCAGCCAAGATCGGTCGCTCTACGAGCAGTACTTC.

The chain uses TRBV2 and TRBJ2-1; D ambiguous. The ends were cut back, 4 bases at V and 0 bases at J, with 10 bases in the middle. The CDR3 covers 15 residues. Germline-derived CDR1 and CDR2 are SNHLY and FYNNEI. CDR3 nucleotide sequence: TGTGCCAGCAGTGCCGCCCGGAGCTCCTACAATGAGCAGTTCTTC. Translated, it gives CASSAARSSYNEQFF.

The rearrangement uses TRBV28 and TRBJ2-2; D might be TRBD1 (6 bases). The CDR3 covers 13 residues. Germline values: CDR1 MDHEN, CDR2 SYDVKM. The CDR3 coding sequence is TGTGCTCTACAGGGTCAGCCTGCCGGGGAGCTGTTTTTT. Its protein product is CALQGQPAGELFF.

This rearrangement joins TRBV5-6 to TRBJ2-5, with TRBD2 matching 7 bases. The germline gives CDR1 SGHDT, CDR2 YYEEEE. Losses at the gene ends were 0 bases for V and 5 bases for J; bases not matched to a gene: 7. This CDR3 comprises 15 residues. CDR3 sequence reads: CASSLGGRLAETQYF. DNA for the CDR3: TGTGCCAGCAGCTTGGGGGGCAGACTAGCCGAGACCCAGTACTTC.

The chain couples TRBV28 to TRBJ1-2; TRBD1 matches at 7 bases. CDR1 and CDR2 (germline): MDHEN, SYDVKM. Trimming cost V 3 bases and J 5 bases; bases outside gene matches: 3. The CDR3 consists of 13 residues. CDR3: CASSFQGGYGYTF. In DNA form, the CDR3 reads TGTGCCAGCAGTTTTCAGGGGGGGTATGGCTACACCTTC.

The gene calls are TRBV6-6 and TRBJ2-5; TRBD2 agrees at 8 bases. CDR1 and CDR2 (germline): MNHNY, SVGAGI (reference sequence). With V trimmed by 8 bases and J by 5 bases, 7 bases remained unmatched. The CDR3 is made up of 13 amino acids. CDR3 nucleotides: TGTGCCAGCCGGAGCGGGGGATGGGAGACCCAGTACTTC. It specifies CASRSGGWETQYF.

The chain employs TRBV5-1 and TRBJ1-2, with D perhaps matching TRBD1 (5 bases). CDR3 length equals 14 residues. Germline CDR1 and CDR2: SGHRS and YFSETQ. Deletions cut 5 bases from V and 4 bases from J, with 15 bases between. The CDR3 region is CASRPFTGPYGYTF. In DNA form, the CDR3 reads TGCGCCAGCAGACCCTTCACAGGCCCCTATGGCTACACCTTC.

The CDR3 nucleotides are TGTGCCAGCAGTCAGACTAGCGGGAGGACCGCCTTTGCCAATGAGCAGTTCTTC. Its translation: CASSQTSGRTAFANEQFF. V gene TRBV27 combines with J gene TRBJ2-1; 13 nucleotides line up with TRBD2. Germline CDR1 is MNHEY and CDR2 is SMNVEV (reference sequence). J was trimmed by 6 bases and V by 5 bases; bases with no gene match: 13. There are 18 residues in the CDR3.

Regarding this clone: Distinct nucleotide sequences in the sample also encode this CDR3. The CDR3 DNA follows: TGTGCCTCTCACCGACAGGTCTCTGGAAACACCATATATTTT. It specifies CASHRQVSGNTIYF. The V and J genes are TRBV5-6 and TRBJ1-3; D is possibly TRBD1 (6 bases). In germline, CDR1 is SGHDT, CDR2 YYEEEE. The V gene lost 10 bases and the J gene lost 0 bases, with 14 bases spanning the gap. The CDR3 runs to 14 residues. Using reference TRBV5-6 and TRBJ1-3 for the parts outside the CDR3, the full variable domain is DAGVTQSPTHLIKTRGQQVTLRCSPKSGHDTVSWYQQALGQGPQFIFQYYEEEERQRGNFPDRFSGHQFPNYSSELNVNALLLGDSALYLCASHRQVSGNTIYFGEGSWLTVV.

The rearrangement links TRBV5-4 to TRBJ1-4, with 9 bases aligning to TRBD1. V was pared by 1 base and J by 8 bases, with 9 bases of the junction left unmatched. This CDR3 spans 16 amino acids. In germline, CDR1 is SGHNT, CDR2 YYREEE (reference sequence). The CDR3: CASSLTTGQGGEKLFF. CDR3 sequence (DNA): TGTGCCAGCAGCTTGACTACGGGACAGGGCGGAGAAAAACTGTTTTTT. Looking up the rest from reference TRBV5-4 and TRBJ1-4 gives the full variable domain: ETGVTQSPTHLIKTRGQQVTLRCSSQSGHNTVSWYQQALGQGPQFIFQYYREEENGRGNFPPRFSGLQFPNYSSELNVNALELDDSALYLCASSLTTGQGGEKLFFGSGTQLSVL.

V and J are TRBV9 and TRBJ2-2; TRBD2 matches 8 bases. V was clipped by 4 bases and J by 0 bases; unmatched bases: 2. Per the germline V gene, CDR1 is SGDLS and CDR2 is YYNGEE. CDR3 length: 15 residues. The CDR3 DNA follows: TGTGCCAGCAGCAAGGGACTAGCGAACACCGGGGAGCTGTTTTTT. This translates into CASSKGLANTGELFF.

The chain combines TRBV28 with TRBJ2-5; TRBD1 might be the D (6 bases). The germline gives CDR1 MDHEN, CDR2 SYDVKM. This CDR3 contains 12 residues. Between the trimmed V and J ends, which lost 6 bases and 7 bases, there was a span of 12 bases. CDR3 nucleotide sequence: TGTGCCAGCAGATTAACCAGGGGGACCCAGTACTTC. It encodes CASRLTRGTQYF.

The chain couples TRBV9 to TRBJ2-3; D is perhaps TRBD2 (5 bases). The CDR3 consists of 15 residues. Trimming pared 0 bases from V and 1 base from J, leaving 9 bases between. Germline loops: CDR1 SGDLS, CDR2 YYNGEE. The CDR3 spells CASSVGGMGTDTQYF. For the CDR3, the DNA is TGTGCCAGCAGCGTAGGAGGGATGGGCACAGATACGCAGTATTTT.

This chain uses TRBV5-6 with TRBJ2-7; D is unclear. This CDR3 is 17 amino acids long. The germline CDR1 and CDR2 sequences are SGHDT and YYEEEE. Trimming took 1 base from V and 3 from J, leaving 20 bases between them. The CDR3 DNA sequence: TGTGCCAGCAGCTTGCAGATTACCCCGGTGTGGGGCTACGAGCAGTACTTC. Translated: CASSLQITPVWGYEQYF.

The chain joins TRBV27 to TRBJ1-1; D not resolved. Deletions cut 8 bases from V and 0 bases from J, with 13 bases between. The CDR3 runs to 14 residues. Germline V CDR1 and CDR2: MNHEY, SMNVEV (reference sequence). DNA for the CDR3: TGTGCCAGCGGAAGATCTCCCGTGAACACTGAAGCTTTCTTT. Protein product: CASGRSPVNTEAFF.

This clone was seen once. The chain links TRBV11-2 to TRBJ2-5, with 7 bases fitting TRBD2. The CDR3 spans 14 residues. Trimming took 7 bases from V and 2 from J; bases not matched to a gene: 7. Germline V gives CDR1 SGHAT, CDR2 FQNNGV. CDR3 nucleotides: TGTGCCAGCACCCGTCCAGCGGGACAAGAGACCCAGTACTTC. Translated: CASTRPAGQETQYF.

This chain uses TRBV6-1 with TRBJ1-5; no reliable D call. The CDR3 sequence is 16 residues long. Germline V gene sequence: CDR1 MNHNS, CDR2 SASEGT. Trimming took 3 bases from V and 0 from J, leaving 12 bases between them. The CDR3 DNA reads TGTGCCAGCAGTGATAGTGGGTTTTATAGCAATCAGCCCCAGCATTTT. This gives the protein CASSDSGFYSNQPQHF.

The J gene is TRBJ2-2, the V gene TRBV5-6; possible D gene TRBD2, 7 bases. From germline, CDR1 is SGHDT and CDR2 YYEEEE. V was trimmed by 0 bases and J by 3 bases, leaving 12 bases between them. The CDR3 has 16 amino acids. Written as DNA, the CDR3 is TGTGCCAGCAGCTTGGAGGCGGGGGCCTACACCGGGGAGCTGTTTTTT. Its protein is CASSLEAGAYTGELFF.